The rows below give T cell receptor beta chains drawn from one sample of a study of T cell repertoires in cytomegalovirus infection. TCRdb re-called the reads with MiXCR, one entry per CDR3 protein. The sample consists of about 24,000 distinct CDR3 sequences, roughly 20% of them appearing once. For these receptors, no antigen is known. The sample consisted of CD8+ T cells from cultured PBMCs, taken from culture after CMV antigen stimulation. All receptors derive from a human donor in good health (CMV status not recorded). Some clones in this sample may be carry-over from other donors' samples. Both conserved end residues are part of each CDR3.

v_gene: TRBV4-1
j_gene: TRBJ2-1
CDR3aa: CASSQPSGGASYNEQFF

v_gene: TRBV7-6
j_gene: TRBJ2-1
CDR3aa: CASSSVTGENLYNEQFF

v_gene: TRBV6-1
j_gene: TRBJ2-5
CDR3aa: CASRSTPDQETQYF

v_gene: TRBV20-1
j_gene: TRBJ1-1
CDR3aa: CSEGLQNTEAFF

v_gene: TRBV3-1
j_gene: TRBJ2-1
CDR3aa: CASSPPIGGPSYNEQFF

v_gene: TRBV4-1
j_gene: TRBJ1-1
CDR3aa: CASSHPSGQKNTEAFF

v_gene: TRBV6-2/TRBV6-3
j_gene: TRBJ1-4
CDR3aa: CASSPTGPNEKLFF

v_gene: TRBV5-1
j_gene: TRBJ1-3
CDR3aa: CASSLLGGFGNTIYF

v_gene: TRBV5-1
j_gene: TRBJ2-7
CDR3aa: CASSLYPGNTLEQYF

v_gene: TRBV7-8
j_gene: TRBJ1-2
CDR3aa: CASSPTGQGIYGYTF

v_gene: TRBV4-1
j_gene: TRBJ2-7
CDR3aa: CASSALAGGLSDEQYF

v_gene: TRBV12-3/TRBV12-4
j_gene: TRBJ2-1
CDR3aa: CASSLTGYSEQFF

v_gene: TRBV2
j_gene: TRBJ1-1
CDR3aa: CASSEAPRHLGGTEAFF

v_gene: TRBV6-1
j_gene: TRBJ2-7
CDR3aa: CASSEGRQAGEQYF

v_gene: TRBV4-3
j_gene: TRBJ2-3
CDR3aa: CASSQGNPTSGGRTDTQYF

v_gene: TRBV7-2
j_gene: TRBJ2-1
CDR3aa: CASSFGLDPPDEQFF

v_gene: TRBV7-2
j_gene: TRBJ1-1
CDR3aa: CASSLGYTGNTEAFF

v_gene: TRBV4-3
j_gene: TRBJ2-7
CDR3aa: CASSQDPGTYEQYF

v_gene: TRBV12-3/TRBV12-4
j_gene: TRBJ1-6
CDR3aa: CASSLSGNRYSPLHF

v_gene: TRBV12-3/TRBV12-4
j_gene: TRBJ2-1
CDR3aa: CASSEDSYNEQFF

v_gene: TRBV9
j_gene: TRBJ1-1
CDR3aa: CASSVVQGRTEAFF

v_gene: TRBV12-3/TRBV12-4
j_gene: TRBJ2-5
CDR3aa: CASSLGTVGTQYF

v_gene: TRBV6-5
j_gene: TRBJ1-6
CDR3aa: CASSYSIRSSYNSPLHF

v_gene: TRBV10-3
j_gene: TRBJ2-1
CDR3aa: CAISEPLYVRSYNEQFF

v_gene: TRBV19
j_gene: TRBJ1-1
CDR3aa: CASSAILQGRDTEAFF

v_gene: TRBV11-3
j_gene: TRBJ1-1
CDR3aa: CARPHDRRGPNTEAFF

v_gene: TRBV6-1
j_gene: TRBJ2-1
CDR3aa: CASSERGAGAYNEQFF

v_gene: TRBV11-1
j_gene: TRBJ2-3
CDR3aa: CASSLNRLVSTDTQYF

v_gene: TRBV7-2
j_gene: TRBJ2-5
CDR3aa: CASSPRAGRQETQYF

v_gene: TRBV7-2
j_gene: TRBJ2-1
CDR3aa: CASSHEYNEQFF

v_gene: TRBV15
j_gene: TRBJ1-4
CDR3aa: CATSRVTGATNEKLFF

v_gene: TRBV12-3/TRBV12-4
j_gene: TRBJ2-3
CDR3aa: CASSPSGPRTDTQYF

v_gene: TRBV7-2
j_gene: TRBJ1-5
CDR3aa: CASSSGGEEPQHF

v_gene: TRBV6-1
j_gene: TRBJ1-1
CDR3aa: CASGVQVGTEAFF

v_gene: TRBV5-4
j_gene: TRBJ2-1
CDR3aa: CASSPDPFFTYNEQFF

v_gene: TRBV5-1
j_gene: TRBJ2-3
CDR3aa: CASSLLGIGRSTDTQYF

v_gene: TRBV4-3
j_gene: TRBJ1-1
CDR3aa: CASSPHWTGTGKMNTEAFF

v_gene: TRBV19
j_gene: TRBJ1-5
CDR3aa: CASHPPGLYSNQPQHF

v_gene: TRBV19
j_gene: TRBJ2-7
CDR3aa: CASSSRGGTGSDEQYF

v_gene: TRBV7-2
j_gene: TRBJ2-3
CDR3aa: CASSLDGGWTDTQYF

v_gene: TRBV19
j_gene: TRBJ1-5
CDR3aa: CASSIFRSYQPQHF

v_gene: TRBV28
j_gene: TRBJ1-5
CDR3aa: CASTGEWQPQHF

v_gene: TRBV6-1
j_gene: TRBJ1-1
CDR3aa: CASSEWGSGTEAFF

v_gene: TRBV7-2
j_gene: TRBJ2-7
CDR3aa: CASSVWGVYEQYF

v_gene: TRBV19
j_gene: TRBJ2-3
CDR3aa: CASQLAGFSTDTQYF

v_gene: TRBV5-1
j_gene: TRBJ1-2
CDR3aa: CASSSKPPLGLDGYTF

v_gene: TRBV7-4
j_gene: TRBJ1-2
CDR3aa: CASSPQTEYGYTF

v_gene: TRBV18
j_gene: TRBJ1-1
CDR3aa: CASSLVAMNTEAFF

v_gene: TRBV27
j_gene: TRBJ2-1
CDR3aa: CASGLGYRDEQFF

v_gene: TRBV9
j_gene: TRBJ2-3
CDR3aa: CASSVGQGSSTDTQYF

v_gene: TRBV18
j_gene: TRBJ1-3
CDR3aa: CASSPPAGGNTIYF

v_gene: TRBV4-1
j_gene: TRBJ2-3
CDR3aa: CASSLIIVADTQYF